The clone carrying this TCR beta chain has at least ten counts. Antigen unknown. This entry is derived from a study of type 1 and type 2 diabetes patients. Study-level background: Donors were type 1 diabetes, type 2 diabetes, or nondiabetic controls. Sequencing for the whole study yielded under 25 million paired-end reads. Findings and caveats of the study: In CD4+ and CD8+ T cells, type 2 diabetes diversity exceeded type 1.

The PCR template was genomic DNA. A primer set of 30 forward and 13 reverse primers amplified the CDR3. A single record per CDR3 protein comes from TCRdb applying MiXCR to the multiplex PCR reads. Here the sample spans 270,000 or so distinct CDR3 sequences, roughly 50% being singletons. The source material was peripheral blood mononuclear cells (PBMCs). The sequence was collected from a man in his late teens or twenties with type 2 diabetes.

CDR3 nucleotide sequence: TGTGCCATCAGTTCAGTGAACACTGAAGCTTTCTTT. As protein: CAISSVNTEAFF. This chain connects TRBV10-3 to TRBJ1-1, with D uncertain. CDR1 and CDR2 (germline): ENHRY, SYGVKD. The CDR3 loop spans 12 amino acids. Deletions cut 5 bases from V and 0 bases from J, with 4 bases between.